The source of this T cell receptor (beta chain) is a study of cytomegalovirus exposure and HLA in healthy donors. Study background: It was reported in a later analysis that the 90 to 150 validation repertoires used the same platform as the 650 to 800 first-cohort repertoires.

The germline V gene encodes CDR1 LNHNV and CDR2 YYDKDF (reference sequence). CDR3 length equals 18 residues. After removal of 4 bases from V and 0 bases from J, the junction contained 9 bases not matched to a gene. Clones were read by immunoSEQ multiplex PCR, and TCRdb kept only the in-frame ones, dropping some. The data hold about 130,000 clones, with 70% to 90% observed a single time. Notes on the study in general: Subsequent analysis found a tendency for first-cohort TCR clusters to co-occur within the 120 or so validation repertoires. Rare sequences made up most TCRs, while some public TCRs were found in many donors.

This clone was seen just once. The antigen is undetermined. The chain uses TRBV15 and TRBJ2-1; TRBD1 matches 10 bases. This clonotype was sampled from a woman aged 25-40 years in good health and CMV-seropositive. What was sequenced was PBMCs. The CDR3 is CATSKTGGLLVSYNEQFF. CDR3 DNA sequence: TGTGCCACCAGCAAGACAGGGGGCCTACTAGTCTCCTACAATGAGCAGTTCTTC.